The rows below give T cell receptor beta chains drawn from one sample of a study of T cells in Graves' hyperthyroidism and ophthalmopathy. TCRdb reprocessed the multiplex PCR reads via MiXCR and lists one record per CDR3 protein. This sample yields more than 550,000 distinct CDR3 sequences, of which over 40% are seen a single time; 6.5% to 9% belongs to the top ten. The sequenced sample consisted of peripheral blood or thyroid tissue (not recorded which). These receptors were collected from an adult man with Graves' disease, either hyperthyroidism or ophthalmopathy (not recorded which). CDR3s include the opening cysteine and the closing phenylalanine or tryptophan. The D gene is left open where the match is weak. A clone size is listed for some rows: how often the clone was seen (once, few, many), or a class if it is expanded.

J gene | V gene | clone size | D gene | CDR3 DNA | CDR3 protein
TRBJ1-1 | TRBV7-9 | many | NA | TGTGCCAGCAGCTTACGACAGGTTAACACTGAAGCTTTCTTT | CASSLRQVNTEAFF
TRBJ1-6 | TRBV7-9 | many | TRBD1 | TGTGCCAGCCGGGACAGGGGGAATTCACCCCTCCACTTT | CASRDRGNSPLHF
TRBJ1-2 | TRBV2 | few | TRBD1 | TGTGCCAGCACCCTGACAGGGCCTGGCGGGGGCTACACCTTC | CASTLTGPGGGYTF
TRBJ2-5 | TRBV3-1 | NA | NA | TGTGCCAGCAGCCATCCAGAGACCCAGTACTTC | CASSHPETQYF
TRBJ2-7 | TRBV7-8 | few | NA | TGTGCCAGCAGCCCTTCCACAGGGCTAAGCTCCTACGAGCAGTACTTC | CASSPSTGLSSYEQYF
TRBJ1-1 | TRBV15 | NA | NA | TGTGCCACCAGCAGAGAGGGGGACCTGAGGGCTGAAGCTTTCTTT | CATSREGDLRAEAFF
TRBJ1-6 | TRBV7-9 | NA | NA | TGTGCCCGCAGCATCGGGACGGACTATTCACCCCTCCACTTT | CARSIGTDYSPLHF
TRBJ2-7 | TRBV20-1 | NA | NA | TGCAGTGCTAGAGCCACGGTTAGCTCCTACGAGCAGTACTTC | CSARATVSSYEQYF
TRBJ1-2 | TRBV2 | NA | TRBD1 | TGTGCCAGCTCCCTCTCGTCGGGACAGAGCTATGGCTACACCTTC | CASSLSSGQSYGYTF
TRBJ1-4 | TRBV2 | many | NA | TGTGCCAGCAGTGAATTTCGGCAGGTGAATGAAAAACTGTTTTTT | CASSEFRQVNEKLFF
TRBJ2-7 | TRBV5-1 | many | NA | TGTGCCAGCAGCTTGGATGACTACGAGCAGTACTTC | CASSLDDYEQYF
TRBJ1-1 | TRBV5-1 | few | NA | TGCGCCAGCAGCTTGGAGGTGTGGGGACAGAACACTGAAGCTTTCTTT | CASSLEVWGQNTEAFF
TRBJ2-7 | TRBV6-5 | NA | NA | TGTGCCAGCATTAAAGATCTCACAGGGTCGGAGCAGTACTTC | CASIKDLTGSEQYF
TRBJ2-6 | TRBV5-1 | many | NA | TGCGCCAGCAGCTTAATAGCTTCTGGGGCCAACGTCCTGACTTTC | CASSLIASGANVLTF
TRBJ1-4 | TRBV29-1 | NA | NA | TGCAGCCCCATAGCAACTAATGAAAAACTGTTTTTT | CSPIATNEKLFF
TRBJ1-5 | TRBV19 | few | TRBD1 | TGTGCCAGCAGACAGGGAGGTCATCAGCCCCAGCATTTT | CASRQGGHQPQHF
TRBJ2-2 | TRBV25-1 | NA | TRBD1 | TGTGCCAGCTTAGCCAGACAGGGCGGCACCGGGGAGCTGTTTTTT | CASLARQGGTGELFF
TRBJ1-2 | TRBV9 | few | TRBD1 | TGTGCCAGCAGCTCCTCGGGACAGGGTAACTACACCTTC | CASSSSGQGNYTF
TRBJ1-4 | TRBV7-2 | NA | NA | TGTGCCAGCAGCCCCAGCGGGGGTTCAACTAATGAAAAACTGTTTTTT | CASSPSGGSTNEKLFF
TRBJ1-4 | TRBV7-9 | few | NA | TGTGCCAGCAGTTCCAGGGTGGGACATGAAAAACTGTTTTTT | CASSSRVGHEKLFF
TRBJ1-2 | TRBV24-1 | NA | NA | TGTGCCACCAGTGATGCCGGGACTGACTATGGCTACACCTTC | CATSDAGTDYGYTF
TRBJ1-1 | TRBV2 | few | NA | TGTGCCAGCAGTTCGATATCCCGCAGAGGGAGCACTGAAGCTTTCTTT | CASSSISRRGSTEAFF
TRBJ2-5 | TRBV24-1 | NA | TRBD1 | TGTGCCACCAGTGTTGGGACAGGGAGGGAAGAGACCCAGTACTTC | CATSVGTGREETQYF
TRBJ1-3 | TRBV7-2 | many | NA | TGTGCCAGCAGCTTACGGGCAGTGTCTGGAAACACCATATATTTT | CASSLRAVSGNTIYF
TRBJ2-5 | TRBV2 | many | NA | TGTGCCAGCAGTAGGGAGCGCCAAGAGACCCAGTACTTC | CASSRERQETQYF
TRBJ1-4 | TRBV27 | NA | NA | TGTGCCAGCAGTTTAAGCAGGTGGGGGAACGATGAAAAACTGTTTTTT | CASSLSRWGNDEKLFF
TRBJ2-7 | TRBV10-3 | many | TRBD1 | TGTGCCATCAGAGGACAGGACGTCTCCTACGAGCAGTACTTC | CAIRGQDVSYEQYF
TRBJ1-1 | TRBV10-3 | NA | NA | TGTGCCATCAGTACCACAGAGAGGAACACTGAAGCTTTCTTT | CAISTTERNTEAFF
TRBJ2-5 | TRBV15 | NA | TRBD2 | TGTGCCCCCCCACTAGCGGGAGGAGAGACCCAGTACTTC | CAPPLAGGETQYF